This T cell receptor (beta chain) was recovered during a study of blood T cell repertoires in COVID-19. Study at large: Sites in the United States, Italy and Spain provided acute and convalescent COVID-19 samples. From T cells, B-cell-depleted T cells, or PBMCs came the material, which was cDNA or gDNA.

Source study methods: Nucleated cell counts were estimated from reference gene primer amplification. Sequencing was performed with immunoSEQ multiplex PCR; in TCRdb, only in-frame clones are kept and a portion is missing. V and J calls and clone size are those listed in that table; D and trimming were worked out from the DNA. Of about 120,000 clones listed, over 65% are singletons. The ends were cut back, 4 bases at V and 3 bases at J, with 14 bases in the middle. This CDR3 region has 14 residues. The germline V gene has CDR1 SGHTS and CDR2 YDEGEE. The receptor was isolated from a man between 25 and 39 years old with acute or convalescent COVID-19. Source material: peripheral blood. This chain joins TRBV5-8 and TRBJ2-7, with TRBD1 as a possible D gene (5 bases). The CDR3 loop reads CASSASAGNYEQYV. The CDR3 region has the DNA TGTGCCAGCAGCGCTTCGGCAGGGAACTACGAGCAGTACGTC.